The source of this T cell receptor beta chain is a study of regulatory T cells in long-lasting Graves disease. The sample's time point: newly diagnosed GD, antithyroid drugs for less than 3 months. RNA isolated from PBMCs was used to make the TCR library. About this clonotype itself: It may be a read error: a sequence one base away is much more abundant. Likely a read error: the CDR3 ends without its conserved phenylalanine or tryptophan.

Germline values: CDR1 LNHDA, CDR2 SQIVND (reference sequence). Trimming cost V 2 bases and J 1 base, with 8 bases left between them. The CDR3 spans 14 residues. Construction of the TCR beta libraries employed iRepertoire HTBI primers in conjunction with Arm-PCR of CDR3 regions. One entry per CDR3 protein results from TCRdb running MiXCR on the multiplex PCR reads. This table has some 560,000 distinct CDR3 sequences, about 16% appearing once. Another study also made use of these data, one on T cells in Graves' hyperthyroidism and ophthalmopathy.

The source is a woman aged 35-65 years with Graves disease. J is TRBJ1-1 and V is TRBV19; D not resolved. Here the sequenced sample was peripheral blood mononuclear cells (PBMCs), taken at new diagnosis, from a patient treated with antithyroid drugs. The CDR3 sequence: CASSILDGNTEAFS. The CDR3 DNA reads TGTGCCAGTAGTATACTGGACGGGAACACTGAAGCTTTCTCT.